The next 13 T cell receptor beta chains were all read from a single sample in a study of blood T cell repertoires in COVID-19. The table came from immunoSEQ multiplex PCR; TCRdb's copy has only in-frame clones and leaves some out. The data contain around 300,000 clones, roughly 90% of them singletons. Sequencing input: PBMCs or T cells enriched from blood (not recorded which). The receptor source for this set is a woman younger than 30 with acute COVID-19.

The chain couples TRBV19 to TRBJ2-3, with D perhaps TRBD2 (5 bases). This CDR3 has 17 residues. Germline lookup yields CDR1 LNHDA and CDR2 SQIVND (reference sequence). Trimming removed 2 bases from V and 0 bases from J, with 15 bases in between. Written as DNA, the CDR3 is TGTGCCAGTAGTATAATTGAGGGAAGAATCAGCACAGATACGCAGTATTTT. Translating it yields CASSIIEGRISTDTQYF.

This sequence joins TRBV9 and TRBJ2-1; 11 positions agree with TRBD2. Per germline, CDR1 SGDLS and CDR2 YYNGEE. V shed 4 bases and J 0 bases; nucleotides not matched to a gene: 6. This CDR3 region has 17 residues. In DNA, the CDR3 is TGTGCCAGCAGCCCACGGACTAGCGGGCTCTCCTACAATGAGCAGTTCTTC. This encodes CASSPRTSGLSYNEQFF.

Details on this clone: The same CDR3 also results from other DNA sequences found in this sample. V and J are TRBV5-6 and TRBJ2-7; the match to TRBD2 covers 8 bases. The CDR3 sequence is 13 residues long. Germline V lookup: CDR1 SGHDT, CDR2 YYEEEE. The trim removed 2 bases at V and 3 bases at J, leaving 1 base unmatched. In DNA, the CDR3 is TGTGCCAGCAGCTTACGGGAGGGCTACGAGCAGTACTTC. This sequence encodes CASSLREGYEQYF.

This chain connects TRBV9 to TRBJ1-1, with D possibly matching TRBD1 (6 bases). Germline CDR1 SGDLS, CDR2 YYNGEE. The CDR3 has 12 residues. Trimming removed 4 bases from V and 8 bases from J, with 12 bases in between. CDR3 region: CASSRDTSEAFF. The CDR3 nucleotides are TGTGCCAGCAGCCGGGACACTTCCGAAGCTTTCTTT.

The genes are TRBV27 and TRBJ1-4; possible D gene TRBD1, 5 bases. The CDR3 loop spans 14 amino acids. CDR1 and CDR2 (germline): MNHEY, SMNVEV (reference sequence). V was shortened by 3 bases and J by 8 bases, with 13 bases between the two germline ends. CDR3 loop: CASSLIGGSEKLFF. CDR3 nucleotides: TGTGCCAGCAGTTTGATCGGGGGAAGCGAAAAACTGTTTTTT.

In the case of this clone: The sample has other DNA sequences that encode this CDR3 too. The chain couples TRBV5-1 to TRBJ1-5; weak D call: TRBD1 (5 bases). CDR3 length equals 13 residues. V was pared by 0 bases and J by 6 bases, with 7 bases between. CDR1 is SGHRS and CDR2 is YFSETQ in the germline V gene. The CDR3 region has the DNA TGCGCCAGCAGCTTGGAGGGGTCTCAGCCCCAGCATTTT. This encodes CASSLEGSQPQHF.

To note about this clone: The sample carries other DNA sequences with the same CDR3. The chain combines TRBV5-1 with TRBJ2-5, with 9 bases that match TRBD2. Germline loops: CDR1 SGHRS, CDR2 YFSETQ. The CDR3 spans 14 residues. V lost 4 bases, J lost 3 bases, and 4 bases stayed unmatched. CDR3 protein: CASSPLAGEETQYF. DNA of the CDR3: TGCGCCAGCAGCCCCTTAGCGGGAGAAGAGACCCAGTACTTC.

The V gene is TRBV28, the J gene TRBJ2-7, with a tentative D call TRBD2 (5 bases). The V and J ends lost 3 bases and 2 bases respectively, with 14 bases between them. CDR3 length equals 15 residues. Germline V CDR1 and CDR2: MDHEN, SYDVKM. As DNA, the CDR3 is TGTGCCAGCAGTTTTACTCTGCTCGGGGCCTACGAGCAGTACTTC. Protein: CASSFTLLGAYEQYF.

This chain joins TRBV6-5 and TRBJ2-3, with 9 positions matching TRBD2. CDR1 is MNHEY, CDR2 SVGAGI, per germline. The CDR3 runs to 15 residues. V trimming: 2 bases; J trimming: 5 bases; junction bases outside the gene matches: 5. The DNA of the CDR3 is TGTGCCAGCAGTTACGGCCTAGCGGGACAAGATACGCAGTATTTT. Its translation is CASSYGLAGQDTQYF.

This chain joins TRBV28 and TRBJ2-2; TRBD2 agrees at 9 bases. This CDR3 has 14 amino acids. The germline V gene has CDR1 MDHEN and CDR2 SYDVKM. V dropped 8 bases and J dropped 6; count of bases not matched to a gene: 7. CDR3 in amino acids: CASLTSGKAGELFF. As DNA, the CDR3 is TGTGCCAGCCTGACTAGCGGAAAAGCCGGGGAGCTGTTTTTT.

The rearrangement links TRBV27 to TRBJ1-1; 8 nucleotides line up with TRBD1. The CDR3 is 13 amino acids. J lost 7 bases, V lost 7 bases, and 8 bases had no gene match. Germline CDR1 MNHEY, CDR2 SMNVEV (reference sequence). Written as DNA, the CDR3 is TGTGCCAGCACAGGACAGGGCGAGTATGAAGCTTTCTTT. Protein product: CASTGQGEYEAFF.

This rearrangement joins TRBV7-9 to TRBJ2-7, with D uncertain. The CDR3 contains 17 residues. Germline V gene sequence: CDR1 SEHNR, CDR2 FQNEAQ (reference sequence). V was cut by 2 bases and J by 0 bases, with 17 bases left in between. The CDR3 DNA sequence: TGTGCCAGCAGCTTATCCCTTGGCGGCCAACGCTCCTACGAGCAGTACTTC. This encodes CASSLSLGGQRSYEQYF.

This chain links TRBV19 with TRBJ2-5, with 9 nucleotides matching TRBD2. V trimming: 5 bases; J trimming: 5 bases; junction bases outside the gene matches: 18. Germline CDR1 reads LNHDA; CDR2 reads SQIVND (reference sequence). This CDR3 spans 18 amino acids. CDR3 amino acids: CASSPQLTASGTRETQYF. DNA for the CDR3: TGTGCCAGTAGTCCGCAACTGACGGCTAGCGGGACGCGTGAGACCCAGTACTTC.